The clone carrying this T cell receptor beta chain was counted ten times or more. The antigen remains unidentified. This record belongs to a study of T-cell reconstitution after alpha-beta-depleted transplantation in children. TCRbeta library construction was performed incorporating unique molecular identifiers. TCRdb processed the PCR reads anew with MiXCR; each CDR3 protein has one entry. In the table there are 210,000 or so distinct CDR3 sequences, around 9.9% of which are singletons. General study points: After transplant, at about two months, alpha-beta T cells were reportedly derived from several hundred expanded graft clones. Day-60 TCRbeta diversity that was high in some patients was derived from surviving recipient T cells and thymic progenitors. T-cell counts and diversity at one year post-transplant came mainly from newly produced T cells.

This CDR3 is 14 amino acids long. Trimming shortened V by 5 bases and J by 2 bases, and 10 bases separated the two germline ends. This receptor was identified in a child under two years old with acute myeloid leukemia, due to receive a stem cell transplant. The sequences come from PBMCs, collected before TCRalphabeta/CD19-depleted stem cell transplant. This chain connects TRBV12-3 or TRBV12-4 to TRBJ1-5; D is ambiguous. CDR3 DNA sequence: TGTGCCAGCAGTCGCCTGTGGGGCAATCAGCCCCAGCATTTT. Protein product: CASSRLWGNQPQHF.